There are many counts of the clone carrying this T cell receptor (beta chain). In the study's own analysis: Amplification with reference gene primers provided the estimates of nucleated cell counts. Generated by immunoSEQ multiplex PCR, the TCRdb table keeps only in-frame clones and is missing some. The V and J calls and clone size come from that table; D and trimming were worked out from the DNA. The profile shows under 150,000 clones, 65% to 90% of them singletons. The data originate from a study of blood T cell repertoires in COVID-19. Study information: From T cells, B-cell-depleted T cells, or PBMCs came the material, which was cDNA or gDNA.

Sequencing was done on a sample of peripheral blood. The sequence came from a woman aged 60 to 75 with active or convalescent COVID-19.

CDR3 sequence reads: CASSLTGARYQPQHF. CDR3 coding DNA: TGTGCCAGCAGTTTAACAGGGGCGAGATATCAGCCCCAGCATTTT. The chain carries TRBV27 and TRBJ1-5; 7 positions match TRBD1. Per germline, CDR1 MNHEY and CDR2 SMNVEV (reference sequence). This CDR3 contains 15 residues. The V and J ends lost 2 bases and 5 bases, in that order; junction bases with no gene match: 6.